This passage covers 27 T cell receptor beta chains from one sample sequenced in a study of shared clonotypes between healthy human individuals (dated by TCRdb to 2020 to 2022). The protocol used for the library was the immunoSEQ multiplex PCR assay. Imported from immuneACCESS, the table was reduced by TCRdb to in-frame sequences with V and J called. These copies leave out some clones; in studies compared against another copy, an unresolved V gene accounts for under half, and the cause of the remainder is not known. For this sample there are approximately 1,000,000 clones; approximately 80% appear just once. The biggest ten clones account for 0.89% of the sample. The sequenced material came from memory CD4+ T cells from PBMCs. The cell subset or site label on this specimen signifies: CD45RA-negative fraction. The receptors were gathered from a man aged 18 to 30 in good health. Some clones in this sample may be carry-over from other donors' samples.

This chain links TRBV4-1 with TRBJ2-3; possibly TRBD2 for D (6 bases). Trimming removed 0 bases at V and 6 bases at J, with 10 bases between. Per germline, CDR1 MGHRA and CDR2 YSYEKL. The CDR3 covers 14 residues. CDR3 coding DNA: TGCGCCAGCAGCCAAGAACCGGAGGGGGATACGCAGTATTTT. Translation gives CASSQEPEGDTQYF.

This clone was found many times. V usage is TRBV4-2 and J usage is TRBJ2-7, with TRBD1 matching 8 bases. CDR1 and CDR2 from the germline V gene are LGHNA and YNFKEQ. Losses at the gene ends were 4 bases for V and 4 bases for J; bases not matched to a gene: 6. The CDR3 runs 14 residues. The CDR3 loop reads CASSLGQDGYEQYF. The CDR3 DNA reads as TGTGCCAGCAGCCTGGGACAGGACGGGTACGAGCAGTACTTC.

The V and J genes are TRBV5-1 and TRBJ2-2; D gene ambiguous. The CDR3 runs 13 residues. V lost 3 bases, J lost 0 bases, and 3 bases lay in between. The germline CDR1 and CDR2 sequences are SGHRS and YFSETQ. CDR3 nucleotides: TGCGCCAGCAGCTCGACGAACACCGGGGAGCTGTTTTTT. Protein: CASSSTNTGELFF.

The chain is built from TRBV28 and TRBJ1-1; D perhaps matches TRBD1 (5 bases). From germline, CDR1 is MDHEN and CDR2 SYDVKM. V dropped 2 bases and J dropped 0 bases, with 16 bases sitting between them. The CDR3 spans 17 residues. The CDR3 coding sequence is TGTGCCAGCAGTTTAGGAGGGGCGGTCGGCATGAACACTGAAGCTTTCTTT. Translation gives CASSLGGAVGMNTEAFF. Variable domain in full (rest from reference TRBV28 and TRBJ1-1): DVKVTQSSRYLVKRTGEKVFLECVQDMDHENMFWYRQDPGLGLRLIYFSYDVKMKEKGDIPEGYSVSREKKERFSLILESASTNQTSMYLCASSLGGAVGMNTEAFFGQGTRLTVV.

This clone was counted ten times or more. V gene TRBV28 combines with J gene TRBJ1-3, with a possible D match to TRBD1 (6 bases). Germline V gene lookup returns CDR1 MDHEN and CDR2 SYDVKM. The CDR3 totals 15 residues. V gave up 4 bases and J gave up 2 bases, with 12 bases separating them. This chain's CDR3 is CASSSPRTAGNTIYF. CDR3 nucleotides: TGTGCCAGCAGTTCGCCCCGGACAGCTGGAAACACCATATATTTT.

The CDR3 loop reads CASSLIGIASNTGELFF. CDR3 nucleotides: TGTGCCAGCAGCTTAATAGGTATAGCGTCGAACACCGGGGAGCTGTTTTTT. This chain links TRBV7-6 with TRBJ2-2; a weak D match, TRBD2 (5 bases). Germline V gene data show CDR1 as SGHVS and CDR2 as FNYEAQ. The germline V and J ends were trimmed by 2 bases and 0 bases, with 13 bases remaining between them. This CDR3 is 17 amino acids long.

DNA for the CDR3: TGCGCCAGCAGCTTGGAGGCTGATACCTACGAGCAGTACTTC. Translated, it gives CASSLEADTYEQYF. V is TRBV5-1 and J is TRBJ2-7; D not certain. CDR3 length: 14 amino acids. V gave up 0 bases and J gave up 2 bases, with 9 bases separating them. Germline V CDR1 and CDR2: SGHRS, YFSETQ.

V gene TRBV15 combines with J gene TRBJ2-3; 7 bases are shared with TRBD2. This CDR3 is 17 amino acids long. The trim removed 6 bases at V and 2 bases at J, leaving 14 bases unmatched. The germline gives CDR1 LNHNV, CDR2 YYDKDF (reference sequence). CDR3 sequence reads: CATRAVGGGSFTDTQYF. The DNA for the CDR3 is TGTGCCACCAGGGCCGTGGGTGGCGGGAGCTTCACAGATACGCAGTATTTT.

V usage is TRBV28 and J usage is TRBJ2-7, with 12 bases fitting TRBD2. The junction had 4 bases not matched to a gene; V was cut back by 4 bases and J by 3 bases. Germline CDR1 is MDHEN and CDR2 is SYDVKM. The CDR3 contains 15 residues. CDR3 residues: CASSSLAGGDYEQYF. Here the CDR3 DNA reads TGTGCCAGCAGTTCTCTAGCGGGAGGGGACTACGAGCAGTACTTC.

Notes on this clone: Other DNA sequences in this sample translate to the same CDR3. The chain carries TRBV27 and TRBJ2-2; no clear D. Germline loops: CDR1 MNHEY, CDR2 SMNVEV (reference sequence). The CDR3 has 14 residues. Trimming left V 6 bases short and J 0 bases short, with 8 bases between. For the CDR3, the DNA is TGTGCCAGCAGCCCGAGACCGAACACCGGGGAGCTGTTTTTT. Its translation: CASSPRPNTGELFF.

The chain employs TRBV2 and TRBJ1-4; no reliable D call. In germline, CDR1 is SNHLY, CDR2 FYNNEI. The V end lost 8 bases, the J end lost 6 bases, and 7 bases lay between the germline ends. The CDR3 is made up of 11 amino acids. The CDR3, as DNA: TGTGCCAGCGGGGTTTATGAAAAACTGTTTTTT. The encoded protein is CASGVYEKLFF.

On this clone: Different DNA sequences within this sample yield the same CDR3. The CDR3 sequence: CATSREGQGYEQYF. The CDR3 DNA sequence: TGTGCCACCAGCAGAGAGGGACAGGGGTACGAGCAGTACTTC. The chain has TRBV15 and TRBJ2-7; 10 bases fit TRBD1. The V gene's germline CDR1 is LNHNV and CDR2 YYDKDF (reference sequence). The junction had 0 bases not matched to a gene; V was cut back by 0 bases and J by 4 bases. The CDR3 extends over 14 amino acids.

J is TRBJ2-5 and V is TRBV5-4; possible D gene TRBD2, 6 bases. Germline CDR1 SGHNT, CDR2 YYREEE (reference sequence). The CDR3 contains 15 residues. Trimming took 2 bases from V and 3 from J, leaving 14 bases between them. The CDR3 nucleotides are TGTGCCAGCAGCTTATCCGGGAGAGGGAAAGAGACCCAGTACTTC. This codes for CASSLSGRGKETQYF.

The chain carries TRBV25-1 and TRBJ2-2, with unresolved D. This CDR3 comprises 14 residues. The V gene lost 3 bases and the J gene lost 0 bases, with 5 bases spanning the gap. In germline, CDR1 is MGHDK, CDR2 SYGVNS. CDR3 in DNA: TGTGCCAGCAGTGAGCCGGCGAACACCGGGGAGCTGTTTTTT. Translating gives CASSEPANTGELFF.

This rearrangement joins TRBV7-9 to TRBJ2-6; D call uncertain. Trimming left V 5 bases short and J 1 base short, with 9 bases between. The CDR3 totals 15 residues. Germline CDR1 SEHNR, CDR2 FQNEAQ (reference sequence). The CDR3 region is CASSKVGSGANVLTF. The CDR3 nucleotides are TGTGCCAGCAGCAAAGTCGGGTCTGGGGCCAACGTCCTGACTTTC.

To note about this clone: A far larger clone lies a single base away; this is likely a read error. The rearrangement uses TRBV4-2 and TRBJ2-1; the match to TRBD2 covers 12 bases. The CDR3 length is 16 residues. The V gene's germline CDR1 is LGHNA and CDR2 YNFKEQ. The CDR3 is CANSLSTSGSYNEQFF. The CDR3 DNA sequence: TGTGCCAACAGCCTCTCGACTAGCGGGAGCTACAATGAGCAGTTCTTC.

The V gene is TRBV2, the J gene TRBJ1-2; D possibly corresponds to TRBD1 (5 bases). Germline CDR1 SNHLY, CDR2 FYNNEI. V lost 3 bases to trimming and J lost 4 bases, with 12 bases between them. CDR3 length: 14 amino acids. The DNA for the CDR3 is TGTGCCAGCAGTGATGAGGTCAGGGTCTATGGCTACACCTTC. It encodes CASSDEVRVYGYTF.

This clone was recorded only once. The CDR3 sequence: CASSQVGARGGINQPQHF. The CDR3 region has the DNA TGTGCCAGCAGCCAAGTAGGAGCACGAGGTGGGATCAATCAGCCCCAGCATTTT. The V and J genes are TRBV4-2 and TRBJ1-5, with no clear D. V lost 1 base, J lost 3 bases, and 19 bases lay in between. There are 18 residues in the CDR3. Germline V lookup: CDR1 LGHNA, CDR2 YNFKEQ.

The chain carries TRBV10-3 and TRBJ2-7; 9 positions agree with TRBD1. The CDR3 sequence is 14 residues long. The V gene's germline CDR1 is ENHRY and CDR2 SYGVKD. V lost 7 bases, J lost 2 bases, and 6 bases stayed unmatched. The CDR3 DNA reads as TGTGCCATCAAAGGGGGACAGGGCACCTACGAGCAGTACTTC. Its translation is CAIKGGQGTYEQYF.

In DNA form, the CDR3 reads TGTGCCAGCAGTTTTGACAGGGGATATGGAGAGACCCAGTACTTC. Its protein product is CASSFDRGYGETQYF. The chain employs TRBV7-3 and TRBJ2-5, with 8 positions matching TRBD1. CDR1 SGHTA and CDR2 FQGTGA come from the germline V gene. CDR3 length: 15 amino acids. V gave up 6 bases and J gave up 4 bases; unmatched junction bases: 10.

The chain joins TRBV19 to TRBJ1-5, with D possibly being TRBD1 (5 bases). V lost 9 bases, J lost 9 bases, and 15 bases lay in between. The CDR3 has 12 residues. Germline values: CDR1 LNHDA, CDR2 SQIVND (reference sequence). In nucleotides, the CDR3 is TGTGCCAGCACTGGGGGGGAAAGGCCCCAGCATTTT. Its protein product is CASTGGERPQHF. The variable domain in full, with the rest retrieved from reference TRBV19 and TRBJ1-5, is DGGITQSPKYLFRKEGQNVTLSCEQNLNHDAMYWYRQDPGQGLRLIYYSQIVNDFQKGDIAEGYSVSREKKESFPLTVTSAQKNPTAFYLCASTGGERPQHFGDGTRLSIL.

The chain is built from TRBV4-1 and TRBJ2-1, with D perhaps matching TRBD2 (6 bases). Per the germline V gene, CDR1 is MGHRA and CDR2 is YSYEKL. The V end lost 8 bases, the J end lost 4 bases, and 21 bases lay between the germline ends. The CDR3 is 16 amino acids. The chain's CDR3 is CASGAGGSSGYNEQFF. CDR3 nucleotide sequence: TGCGCCAGCGGAGCGGGCGGGTCCTCCGGGTACAATGAGCAGTTCTTC.

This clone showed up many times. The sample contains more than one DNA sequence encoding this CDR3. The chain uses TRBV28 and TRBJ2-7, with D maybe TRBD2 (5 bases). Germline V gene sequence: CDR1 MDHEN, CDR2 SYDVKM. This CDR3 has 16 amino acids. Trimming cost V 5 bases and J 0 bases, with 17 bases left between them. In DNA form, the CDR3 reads TGTGCCAGCAGTCTGACCCTAAGAGGGCTCTCCTACGAGCAGTACTTC. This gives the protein CASSLTLRGLSYEQYF.

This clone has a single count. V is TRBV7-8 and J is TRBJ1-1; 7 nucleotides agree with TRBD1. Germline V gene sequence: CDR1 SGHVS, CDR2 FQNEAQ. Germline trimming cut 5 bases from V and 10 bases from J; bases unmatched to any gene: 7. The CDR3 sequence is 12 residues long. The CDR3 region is CASSPHNRGAFF. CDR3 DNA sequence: TGTGCCAGCAGCCCCCATAACAGGGGAGCTTTCTTT.

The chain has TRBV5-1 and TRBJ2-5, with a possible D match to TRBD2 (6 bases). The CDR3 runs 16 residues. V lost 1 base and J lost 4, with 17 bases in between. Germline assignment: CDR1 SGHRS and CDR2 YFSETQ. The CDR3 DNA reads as TGCGCCAGCAGCTTGAGTCCGGGAGTTCCCCCAGAGACCCAGTACTTC. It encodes CASSLSPGVPPETQYF. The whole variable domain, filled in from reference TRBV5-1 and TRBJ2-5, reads KAGVTQTPRYLIKTRGQQVTLSCSPISGHRSVSWYQQTPGQGLQFLFEYFSETQRNKGNFPGRFSGRQFSNSRSEMNVSTLELGDSALYLCASSLSPGVPPETQYFGPGTRLLVL.

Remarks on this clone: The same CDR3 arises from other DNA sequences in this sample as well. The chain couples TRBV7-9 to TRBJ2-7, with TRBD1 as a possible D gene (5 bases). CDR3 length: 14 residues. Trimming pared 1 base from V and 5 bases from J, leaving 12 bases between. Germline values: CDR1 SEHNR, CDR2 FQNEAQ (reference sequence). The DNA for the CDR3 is TGTGCCAGCAGCTTAGGGCAGGGCTTCGACGAGCAGTACTTC. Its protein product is CASSLGQGFDEQYF.

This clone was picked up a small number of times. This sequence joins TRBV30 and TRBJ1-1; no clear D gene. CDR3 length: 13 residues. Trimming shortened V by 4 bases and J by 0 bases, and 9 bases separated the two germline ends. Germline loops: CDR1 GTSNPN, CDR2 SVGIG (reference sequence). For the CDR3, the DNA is TGTGCCTGGAAGTGGGGAATGAACACTGAAGCTTTCTTT. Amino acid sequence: CAWKWGMNTEAFF.